The 5 T cell receptor beta chains in this list originate from one sample, sequenced in a study of response to subunit inactivated influenza vaccine. TCRdb called the RT-PCR reads again in MiXCR, with one record for every CDR3 protein. The sample records approximately 250,000 distinct CDR3 sequences, 10% to 15% being singletons. The sample here was non-naive T cells sorted from PBMCs, taken 14 days before vaccination. Source of these receptors: a man in his forties or fifties who received an inactivated influenza vaccine.

The rearrangement links TRBV7-8 to TRBJ2-1, with TRBD1 matching over 9 bases. CDR1 and CDR2 (germline): SGHVS, FQNEAQ. The length of the CDR3 is 18 residues. J lost 4 bases, V lost 2 bases, and 12 bases had no gene match. The CDR3 DNA sequence: TGTGCCAGCAGCTTAACCACACAGGGGGCATTGAAGTACAATGAGCAGTTCTTC. Its protein is CASSLTTQGALKYNEQFF.

The chain joins TRBV29-1 to TRBJ2-1; D gene unclear. The CDR3 is made up of 14 amino acids. Germline-derived CDR1 and CDR2 are SQVTM and ANQGSEA. V was shortened by 2 bases and J by 4 bases, with 12 bases between the two germline ends. The CDR3 DNA reads TGCAGCGTTGAATCCCCGACGGTATACAATGAGCAGTTCTTC. Residues: CSVESPTVYNEQFF.

The table lists this clonotype with a few counts. The chain joins TRBV29-1 to TRBJ2-3; D is tentatively TRBD1 or TRBD2 (6 bases each). Germline V CDR1 and CDR2: SQVTM, ANQGSEA. V was cut by 7 bases and J by 7 bases, with 24 bases left in between. The CDR3 has 15 residues. CDR3 nucleotide sequence: TGCAGCGCTGGAGGGGGAGAGATTCCTACATATACGCAGTATTTT. It specifies CSAGGGEIPTYTQYF.

This clonotype appeared a few times. The CDR3 DNA sequence: TGTGCCAGCAGCTTAGTGTACTTGCGGGGGGGTGGTAACACAGATACGCAGTATTTT. This sequence encodes CASSLVYLRGGGNTDTQYF. The rearrangement uses TRBV11-2 and TRBJ2-3, with 9 bases that match TRBD2. This CDR3 has 19 residues. V gave up 1 base and J gave up 2 bases; unmatched junction bases: 13. Germline CDR1 is SGHAT and CDR2 is FQNNGV.

The sample holds a few counts of this clonotype. The chain couples TRBV9 to TRBJ1-5; 7 bases fit TRBD1. Germline loops: CDR1 SGDLS, CDR2 YYNGEE. Unmatched junction bases numbered 21, after V lost 0 bases and J lost 6 bases. This CDR3 comprises 20 residues. CDR3 bases: TGTGCCAGCAGCGTAGATCTTTCGGGAGGGGGCAAGATTTTTGGTCAGCCCCAGCATTTT. This encodes CASSVDLSGGGKIFGQPQHF. The full variable domain, rest sourced from reference TRBV9 and TRBJ1-5, is DSGVTQTPKHLITATGQRVTLRCSPRSGDLSVYWYQQSLDQGLQFLIQYYNGEERAKGNILERFSAQQFPDLHSELNLSSLELGDSALYFCASSVDLSGGGKIFGQPQHFGDGTRLSIL.